This T cell receptor (beta chain) was recovered during a study of shared clonotypes between healthy human individuals. Study-wide context: CD4 naive and memory got three plates each, CD8 naive two, CD8 memory one.

The length of the CDR3 is 14 residues. Germline CDR1 is MNHNY and CDR2 is SVGAGI (reference sequence). With 6 bases clipped from V and 3 bases from J, the junction kept 5 bases outside the gene matches. Profiling relied on immunoSEQ multiplex PCR, and the TCRdb table lists in-frame clones only, not all of them. The profile shows roughly 2.2 million clones, over 90% of them singletons. Sequenced sample: naive CD4+ T cells from PBMCs. Subset indicated: CD45RA+ positively selected. V gene TRBV6-6 combines with J gene TRBJ2-5; 9 nucleotides align to TRBD1. This clonotype was obtained from a man younger than 35 in good health. Some clones in this sample may be carry-over from other donors' samples. The CDR3 protein is CASSRQGEKETQYF. The CDR3 DNA is TGTGCCAGCAGCAGACAGGGGGAAAAAGAGACCCAGTACTTC.